Presented here are 15 T cell receptor beta chains from one specimen sequenced in a study of T cell responses to AZD1222 COVID-19 vaccine. Clones were sequenced by immunoSEQ multiplex PCR, and TCRdb holds only the in-frame ones, with some missing. The table records more than 150,000 clones, about 87% of them present only once. Sequencing was performed on peripheral blood, taken 28 days after the second AZD1222 dose. The receptors were sampled from an adult who received the AZD1222 COVID-19 vaccine.

The V call is TRBV5-4, the J call TRBJ2-3, with D possibly TRBD2 on 5 matching bases. Deletions cut 4 bases from V and 5 bases from J, with 8 bases between. This CDR3 contains 12 residues. Germline CDR1 and CDR2: SGHNT and YYREEE (reference sequence). In DNA, the CDR3 is TGTGCCAGCAGCCCCACTAGAGATACGCAGTATTTT. This codes for CASSPTRDTQYF.

The rearrangement links TRBV7-9 to TRBJ1-2, with 8 bases aligning to TRBD1. With V trimmed by 5 bases and J by 4 bases, 9 bases remained unmatched. The germline gives CDR1 SEHNR, CDR2 FQNEAQ (reference sequence). The CDR3 has 15 residues. The CDR3 coding sequence is TGTGCCAGCAGCGTCCGGGGACAGGCCTTCTATGGCTACACCTTC. Translating gives CASSVRGQAFYGYTF.

The rearrangement links TRBV9 to TRBJ1-3; D not resolved. This CDR3 spans 15 amino acids. V shed 0 bases and J shed 0 bases, with 7 bases lying between them. Per germline, CDR1 SGDLS and CDR2 YYNGEE. The CDR3 coding sequence is TGTGCCAGCAGCGTAGATCCGGGCTCTGGAAACACCATATATTTT. This encodes CASSVDPGSGNTIYF.

This chain connects TRBV7-8 to TRBJ2-7, with a weak D call TRBD1 (5 bases). CDR1 is SGHVS, CDR2 FQNEAQ, per germline. V was cut by 4 bases and J by 6 bases, with 13 bases left in between. The CDR3 has 13 amino acids. The CDR3 sequence: CASSSRVVTEQYF. For the CDR3, the DNA is TGTGCCAGCAGCTCCAGGGTAGTCACCGAGCAGTACTTC.

The rearrangement uses TRBV7-6 and TRBJ1-4, with D uncertain. V lost 5 bases, J lost 3 bases, and 13 bases lay in between. Germline CDR1 SGHVS, CDR2 FNYEAQ. The CDR3 sequence is 15 residues long. This chain's CDR3 is CASSPSATANEKLFF. The CDR3 region has the DNA TGTGCCAGCAGCCCTAGCGCCACGGCTAATGAAAAACTGTTTTTT.

The sample holds a few counts of this clone. The V gene is TRBV28, the J gene TRBJ1-2, with 7 bases identical to TRBD1. This CDR3 has 14 amino acids. CDR1 and CDR2 from the germline V gene are MDHEN and SYDVKM. V dropped 7 bases and J dropped 4; count of bases not matched to a gene: 9. CDR3: CASTPGQKFYGYTF. CDR3 coding DNA: TGTGCCAGCACACCGGGACAGAAGTTCTATGGCTACACCTTC.

This rearrangement joins TRBV10-1 to TRBJ1-4; the match to TRBD1 covers 7 bases. The J segment lost 12 bases and the V segment lost 2 bases, leaving 0 bases of the junction unmatched. The CDR3 is made up of 11 amino acids. In germline, CDR1 is WNHNN, CDR2 SYGVQD (reference sequence). CDR3 residues: CASSETGELFF. The CDR3 DNA sequence: TGCGCCAGCAGTGAGACAGGGGAACTGTTTTTT.

The chain uses TRBV7-6 and TRBJ1-5; D is possibly TRBD1 (5 bases). Germline V gene lookup returns CDR1 SGHVS and CDR2 FNYEAQ. There are 14 residues in the CDR3. Trimming took off 5 bases at V and 3 bases at J, with 11 bases between the two ends. CDR3 sequence reads: CASSLDSTNQPQHF. The DNA for the CDR3 is TGTGCCAGCAGCCTCGACAGCACCAATCAGCCCCAGCATTTT.

This clone has just a few counts. This specimen includes other DNA sequences encoding the same CDR3. This chain links TRBV30 with TRBJ1-5; D ambiguous. The V and J ends lost 5 bases and 0 bases respectively, with 8 bases between them. The CDR3 has 13 amino acids. From germline, CDR1 is GTSNPN and CDR2 SVGIG (reference sequence). This CDR3 is CAWGEDSNQPQHF. CDR3 DNA: TGTGCCTGGGGAGAAGATAGCAATCAGCCCCAGCATTTT.

This clone occurred once. This rearrangement joins TRBV5-4 to TRBJ2-7; 10 bases are a match to TRBD2. The CDR3 is made up of 16 amino acids. In germline, CDR1 is SGHNT, CDR2 YYREEE (reference sequence). Trimming cost V 3 bases and J 4 bases; bases outside gene matches: 10. The DNA of the CDR3 is TGTGCCAGCAGCTCCCCGGGGCTAGCGGGAGTGTACGAGCAGTACTTC. Its protein product is CASSSPGLAGVYEQYF. The whole variable domain, filled in from reference TRBV5-4 and TRBJ2-7, reads ETGVTQSPTHLIKTRGQQVTLRCSSQSGHNTVSWYQQALGQGPQFIFQYYREEENGRGNFPPRFSGLQFPNYSSELNVNALELDDSALYLCASSSPGLAGVYEQYFGPGTRLTVT.

The chain employs TRBV5-1 and TRBJ2-3; 10 bases fit TRBD2. Germline lookup yields CDR1 SGHRS and CDR2 YFSETQ. The V gene end was trimmed by 2 bases and the J gene end by 5 bases; junction bases not matched to a gene: 5. This CDR3 has 15 amino acids. For the CDR3, the DNA is TGCGCCAGCAGCTTAGCGGGAGGGCCTGGAGATACGCAGTATTTT. It is translated as CASSLAGGPGDTQYF.

This clone is a singleton in its sample. The chain joins TRBV6-5 to TRBJ1-6; 10 bases match TRBD1. This CDR3 contains 15 residues. CDR1 is MNHEY and CDR2 is SVGAGI in the germline V gene. V was pared by 2 bases and J by 10 bases, with 5 bases of the junction left unmatched. The CDR3 loop is CASSYQRTGGSPLHF. The CDR3 region has the DNA TGTGCCAGCAGTTACCAGAGGACAGGGGGATCACCCCTCCACTTT.

CDR3 sequence reads: CASSPLGATSNQPQHF. CDR3 bases: TGTGCCAGCAGTCCCCTCGGGGCCACCAGCAATCAGCCCCAGCATTTT. V gene TRBV27 combines with J gene TRBJ1-5, with a possible D match to TRBD1 (5 bases). Germline V CDR1 and CDR2: MNHEY, SMNVEV (reference sequence). The germline V and J ends were trimmed by 5 bases and 1 base, with 15 bases remaining between them. There are 16 residues in the CDR3.

This chain joins TRBV7-9 and TRBJ2-5; no definite D call. The ends were cut back, 5 bases at V and 5 bases at J, with 9 bases in the middle. The CDR3 loop spans 12 amino acids. CDR1 and CDR2 (germline): SEHNR, FQNEAQ (reference sequence). For the CDR3, the DNA is TGTGCCAGCAGCCCCTTCGGTGAGACCCAGTACTTC. It encodes CASSPFGETQYF.

The gene calls are TRBV5-8 and TRBJ1-3; no clear D. This CDR3 region has 15 residues. The germline V gene encodes CDR1 SGHTS and CDR2 YDEGEE. The V end was cut by 2 bases, the J end by 7 bases, with 16 bases between. The CDR3 DNA reads TGTGCCAGCAGCTTCCAATTGAAGTATGGGAACACCATATATTTT. This encodes CASSFQLKYGNTIYF.